This TCR beta chain is from a study of OX40 agonist ivuxolimab in advanced cancers. On the study more broadly: The mean age was approximately 60 years, ranging from 23 to 79, with 80% to 85% of participants male. Findings and caveats of the study: There were also nonresponders showing low normalized T-cell clonal expansion.

Blood draws occurred at baseline, cycle 4 day 1, and cycle 7 day 1. With regard to this clone: Its specificity is not known.

The method was immunoSEQ multiplex PCR; TCRdb's version includes in-frame clones alone and lacks a portion of them. The table has about 41,000 clones, approximately 80% seen once. This sample comprised CD4+ or CD8+ T cells sorted from blood, obtained in a trial of the OX40 agonist ivuxolimab. The receptor's source is an adult with an advanced solid tumor such as melanoma, head and neck, liver or kidney cancer.

Here the CDR3 reads CASSFSLSGVETQYF. CDR3 nucleotide sequence: TGCGCCAGCAGCTTTTCTCTTAGCGGGGTAGAGACCCAGTACTTC. The chain is built from TRBV5-1 and TRBJ2-5; 8 positions agree with TRBD2. The CDR3 is made up of 15 amino acids. Trimming removed 2 bases from V and 4 bases from J; junction bases left unmatched: 7. CDR1 is SGHRS and CDR2 is YFSETQ in the germline V gene.